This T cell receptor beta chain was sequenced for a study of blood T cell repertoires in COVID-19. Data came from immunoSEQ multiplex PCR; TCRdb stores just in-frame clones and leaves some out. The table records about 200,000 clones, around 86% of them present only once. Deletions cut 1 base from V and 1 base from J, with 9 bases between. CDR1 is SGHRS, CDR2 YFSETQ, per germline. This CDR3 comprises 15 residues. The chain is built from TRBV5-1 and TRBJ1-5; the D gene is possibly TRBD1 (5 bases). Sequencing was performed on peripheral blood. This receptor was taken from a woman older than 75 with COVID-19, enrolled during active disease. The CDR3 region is CASSLRSGSNQPQHF. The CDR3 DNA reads TGCGCCAGCAGCTTGCGTTCAGGGAGCAATCAGCCCCAGCATTTT. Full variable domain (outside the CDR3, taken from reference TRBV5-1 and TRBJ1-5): KAGVTQTPRYLIKTRGQQVTLSCSPISGHRSVSWYQQTPGQGLQFLFEYFSETQRNKGNFPGRFSGRQFSNSRSEMNVSTLELGDSALYLCASSLRSGSNQPQHFGDGTRLSIL.